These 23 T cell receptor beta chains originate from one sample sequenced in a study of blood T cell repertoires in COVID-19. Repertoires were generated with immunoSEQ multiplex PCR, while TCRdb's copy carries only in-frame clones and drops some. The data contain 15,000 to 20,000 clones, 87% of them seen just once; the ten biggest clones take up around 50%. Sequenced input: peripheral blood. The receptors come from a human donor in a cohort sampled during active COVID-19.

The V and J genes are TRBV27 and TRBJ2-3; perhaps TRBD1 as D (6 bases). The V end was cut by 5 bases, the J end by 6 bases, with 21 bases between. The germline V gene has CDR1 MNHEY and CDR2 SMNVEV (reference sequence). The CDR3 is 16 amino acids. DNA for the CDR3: TGTGCCAGCAGTGCCACCGACAGGATACAATCCGATACGCAGTATTTT. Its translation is CASSATDRIQSDTQYF.

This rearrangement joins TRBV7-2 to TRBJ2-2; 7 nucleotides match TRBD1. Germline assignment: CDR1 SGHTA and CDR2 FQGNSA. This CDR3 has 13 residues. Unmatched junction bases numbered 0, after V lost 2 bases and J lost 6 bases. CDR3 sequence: CASSLRGPGELFF. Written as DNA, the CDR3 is TGTGCCAGCAGCTTAAGGGGGCCCGGGGAGCTGTTTTTT.

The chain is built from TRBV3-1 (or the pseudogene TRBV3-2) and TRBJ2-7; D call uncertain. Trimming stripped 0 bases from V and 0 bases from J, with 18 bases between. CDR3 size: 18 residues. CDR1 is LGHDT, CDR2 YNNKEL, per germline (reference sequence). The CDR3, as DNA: TGTGCCAGCAGCCAAGACCCCCTGCGGCAGCTCCTCTCCTACGAGCAGTACTTC. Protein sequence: CASSQDPLRQLLSYEQYF.

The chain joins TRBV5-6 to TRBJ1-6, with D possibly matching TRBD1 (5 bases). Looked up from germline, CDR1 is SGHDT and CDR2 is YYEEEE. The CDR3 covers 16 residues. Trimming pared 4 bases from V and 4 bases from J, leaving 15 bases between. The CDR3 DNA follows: TGTGCCAGCAGCCCCAGGGCCACATTTTATAATTCACCCCTCCACTTT. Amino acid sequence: CASSPRATFYNSPLHF.

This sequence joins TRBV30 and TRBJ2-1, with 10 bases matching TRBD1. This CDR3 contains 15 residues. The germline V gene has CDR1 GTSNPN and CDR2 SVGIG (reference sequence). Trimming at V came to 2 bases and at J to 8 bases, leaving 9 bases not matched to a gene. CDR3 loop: CAWSTPGQGIHEQFF. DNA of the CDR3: TGTGCCTGGAGTACGCCGGGACAGGGGATCCATGAGCAGTTCTTC.

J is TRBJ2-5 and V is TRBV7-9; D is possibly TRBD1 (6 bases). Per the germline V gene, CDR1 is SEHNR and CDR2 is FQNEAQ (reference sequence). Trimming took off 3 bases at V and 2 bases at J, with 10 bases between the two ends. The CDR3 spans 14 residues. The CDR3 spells CASSFTGFQETQYF. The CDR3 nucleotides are TGTGCCAGCAGCTTTACAGGGTTTCAAGAGACCCAGTACTTC.

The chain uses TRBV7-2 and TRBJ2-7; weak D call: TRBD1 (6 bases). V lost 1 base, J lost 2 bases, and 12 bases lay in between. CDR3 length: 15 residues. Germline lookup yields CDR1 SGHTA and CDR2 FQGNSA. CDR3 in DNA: TGTGCCAGCAGCTTAGGGCAGGGGATAGCCTACGAGCAGTACTTC. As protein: CASSLGQGIAYEQYF.

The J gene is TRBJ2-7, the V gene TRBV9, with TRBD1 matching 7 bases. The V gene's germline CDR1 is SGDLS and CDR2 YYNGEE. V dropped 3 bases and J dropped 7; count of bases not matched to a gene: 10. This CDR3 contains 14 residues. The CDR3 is CASSAQAGGEEQYF. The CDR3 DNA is TGTGCCAGCAGCGCCCAGGCAGGGGGAGAGGAGCAGTACTTC.

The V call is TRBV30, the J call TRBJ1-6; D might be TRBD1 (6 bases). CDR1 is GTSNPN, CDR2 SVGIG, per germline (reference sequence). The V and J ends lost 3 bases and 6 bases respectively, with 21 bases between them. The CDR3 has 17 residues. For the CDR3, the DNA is TGTGCCTGGAGAAACCCGCGGACAGCGATATTTAATTCACCCCTCCACTTT. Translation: CAWRNPRTAIFNSPLHF. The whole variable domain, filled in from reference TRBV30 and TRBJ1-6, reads SQTIHQWPATLVQPVGSPLSLECTVEGTSNPNLYWYRQAAGRGLQLLFYSVGIGQISSEVPQNLSASRPQDRQFILSSKKLLLSDSGFYLCAWRNPRTAIFNSPLHFGNGTRLTVT.

The CDR3 loop reads CAIGGAHYGYTF. CDR3 coding DNA: TGTGCCATCGGTGGGGCCCACTATGGCTACACCTTC. This rearrangement joins TRBV19 to TRBJ1-2; D perhaps matches TRBD1 (5 bases). This CDR3 has 12 amino acids. Germline CDR1 is LNHDA and CDR2 is SQIVND (reference sequence). Deletions cut 10 bases from V and 3 bases from J, with 12 bases between.

Written as DNA, the CDR3 is TGTGCCAGCAACAGAGCGGGGGGTACTGAGCAGTTCTTC. Protein: CASNRAGGTEQFF. The chain joins TRBV9 to TRBJ2-1; 9 bases are shared with TRBD2. Germline loops: CDR1 SGDLS, CDR2 YYNGEE. The CDR3 is 13 residues long. V was clipped by 6 bases and J by 9 bases; unmatched bases: 7. Full variable domain (rest looked up from reference TRBV9 and TRBJ2-1): DSGVTQTPKHLITATGQRVTLRCSPRSGDLSVYWYQQSLDQGLQFLIQYYNGEERAKGNILERFSAQQFPDLHSELNLSSLELGDSALYFCASNRAGGTEQFFGPGTRLTVL.

The CDR3 DNA follows: TGTGCCAGCAGCCAAGGGACAGGGAGGAGTGAGCAGTTCTTC. Amino acid sequence: CASSQGTGRSEQFF. This chain uses TRBV3-1 (or the pseudogene TRBV3-2) with TRBJ2-1, with 8 bases fitting TRBD1. The CDR3 spans 14 residues. J was trimmed by 9 bases and V by 1 base; bases with no gene match: 5. Per the germline V gene, CDR1 is LGHDT and CDR2 is YNNKEL (reference sequence).

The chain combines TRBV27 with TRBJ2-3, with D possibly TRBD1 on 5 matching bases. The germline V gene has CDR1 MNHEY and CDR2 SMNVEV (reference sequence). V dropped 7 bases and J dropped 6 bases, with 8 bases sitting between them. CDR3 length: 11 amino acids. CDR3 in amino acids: CASIWGDTQYF. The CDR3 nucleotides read TGTGCCAGCATTTGGGGCGATACGCAGTATTTT.

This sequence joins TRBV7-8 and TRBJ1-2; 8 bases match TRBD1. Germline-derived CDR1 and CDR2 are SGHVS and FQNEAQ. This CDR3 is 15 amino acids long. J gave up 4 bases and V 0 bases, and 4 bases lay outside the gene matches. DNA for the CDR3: TGTGCCAGCAGCTTAGCGCAGGGGGCGGTCTATGGCTACACCTTC. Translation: CASSLAQGAVYGYTF.

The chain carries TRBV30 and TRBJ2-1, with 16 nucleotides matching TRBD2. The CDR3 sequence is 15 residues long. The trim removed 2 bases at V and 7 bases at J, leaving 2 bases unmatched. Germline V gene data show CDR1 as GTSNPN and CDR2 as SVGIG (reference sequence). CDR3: CAWSMGLAGGNEQFF. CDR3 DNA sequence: TGTGCCTGGAGTATGGGACTAGCGGGGGGGAATGAGCAGTTCTTC.

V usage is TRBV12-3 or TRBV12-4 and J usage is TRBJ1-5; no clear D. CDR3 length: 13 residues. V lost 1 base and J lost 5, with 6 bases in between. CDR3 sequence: CASSLGSYQPQHF. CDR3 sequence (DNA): TGTGCCAGCAGTTTAGGGAGTTATCAGCCCCAGCATTTT.

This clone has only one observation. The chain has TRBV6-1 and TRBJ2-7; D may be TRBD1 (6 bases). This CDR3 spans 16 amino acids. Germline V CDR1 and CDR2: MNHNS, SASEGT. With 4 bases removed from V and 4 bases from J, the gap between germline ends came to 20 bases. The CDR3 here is CASSGPDRFIAYEQYF. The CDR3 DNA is TGTGCCAGCAGTGGCCCCGACAGGTTTATCGCTTACGAGCAGTACTTC.

CDR3 in amino acids: CASSLSGGDMSSYNEQFF. The DNA for the CDR3 is TGTGCCAGCAGTCTTAGCGGGGGGGATATGAGCTCCTACAATGAGCAGTTCTTC. The chain combines TRBV7-9 with TRBJ2-1; 11 bases map to TRBD2. Germline CDR1 and CDR2: SEHNR and FQNEAQ (reference sequence). The CDR3 loop spans 18 amino acids. After removal of 6 bases from V and 0 bases from J, the junction contained 10 bases not matched to a gene.

CDR3 loop: CASSSQGAGNTYEQYF. CDR3 coding DNA: TGTGCCAGCTCATCCCAGGGGGCGGGCAACACCTACGAGCAGTACTTC. V and J are TRBV18 and TRBJ2-7, with 8 bases identical to TRBD1. This CDR3 has 16 amino acids. CDR1 and CDR2 from the germline V gene are KGHSH and LQKENI. The V and J ends lost 5 bases and 2 bases, in that order; junction bases with no gene match: 11.

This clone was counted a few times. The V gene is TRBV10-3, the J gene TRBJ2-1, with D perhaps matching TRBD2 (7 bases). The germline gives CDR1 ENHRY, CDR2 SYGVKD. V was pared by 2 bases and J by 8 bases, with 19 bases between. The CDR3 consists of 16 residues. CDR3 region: CAISELSGGPGHEQFF. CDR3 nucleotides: TGTGCCATCAGTGAGCTTTCGGGGGGCCCAGGGCATGAGCAGTTCTTC.

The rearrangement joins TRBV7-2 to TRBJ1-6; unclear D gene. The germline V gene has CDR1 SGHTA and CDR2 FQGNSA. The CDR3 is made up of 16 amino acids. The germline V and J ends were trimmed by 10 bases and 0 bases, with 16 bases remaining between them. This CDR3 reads CATSTGESSYNSPLHF. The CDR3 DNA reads TGTGCCACCTCGACCGGGGAGAGCTCCTATAATTCACCCCTCCACTTT.

This CDR3 reads CASSQSLAGVYEQYF. In nucleotides, the CDR3 is TGTGCCAGCAGCCAATCCTTGGCGGGAGTATACGAGCAGTACTTC. V gene TRBV3-1 (or the pseudogene TRBV3-2) combines with J gene TRBJ2-7; 7 bases are a match to TRBD2. Germline assignment: CDR1 LGHDT and CDR2 YNNKEL (reference sequence). The CDR3 length is 15 residues. The junction had 8 bases not matched to a gene; V was cut back by 2 bases and J by 4 bases.

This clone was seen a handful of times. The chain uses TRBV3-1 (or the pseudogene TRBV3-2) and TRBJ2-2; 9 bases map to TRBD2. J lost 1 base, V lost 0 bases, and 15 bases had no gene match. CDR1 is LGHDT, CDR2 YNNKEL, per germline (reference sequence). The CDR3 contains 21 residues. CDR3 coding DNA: TGTGCCAGCAGCCAAGATACTCCCGGGCGGGGGGGCCCGGGGAACACCGGGGAGCTGTTTTTT. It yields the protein CASSQDTPGRGGPGNTGELFF.